This TCR beta chain was captured by sequencing in a study of OX40 agonist ivuxolimab in advanced cancers. Study overall: Patients assigned to dose escalation were diagnosed with hepatocellular carcinoma, melanoma, renal cell or head and neck cancer.

Data came from immunoSEQ multiplex PCR; TCRdb stores just in-frame clones and leaves some out. The table has approximately 30,000 clones, 84% seen once. The V gene lost 0 bases and the J gene lost 3 bases, with 10 bases spanning the gap. Germline-derived CDR1 and CDR2 are SGHRS and YFSETQ. This CDR3 has 14 residues. The sequence was obtained from an adult with an advanced solid tumor such as melanoma, head and neck, liver or kidney cancer. The source was CD4+ or CD8+ T cells sorted from blood, collected in a trial of the OX40 agonist ivuxolimab. The V call is TRBV5-1, the J call TRBJ2-7; D is possibly TRBD1 (5 bases). The CDR3 here is CASSLESGRYEQYF. The DNA of the CDR3 is TGCGCCAGCAGCTTGGAGTCAGGGCGCTACGAGCAGTACTTC. The complete variable domain, with remaining parts taken from reference TRBV5-1 and TRBJ2-7, reads KAGVTQTPRYLIKTRGQQVTLSCSPISGHRSVSWYQQTPGQGLQFLFEYFSETQRNKGNFPGRFSGRQFSNSRSEMNVSTLELGDSALYLCASSLESGRYEQYFGPGTRLTVT.